This TCR beta chain was recorded in a study of a mutant IDH1 vaccine in newly diagnosed glioma. The assay was immunoSEQ multiplex PCR, and TCRdb's table has in-frame clones only and misses some. The table lists about 38,000 clones, about 84% of them singletons. The CDR3 extends over 14 amino acids. The germline V gene encodes CDR1 SGHTA and CDR2 FQGNSA. Between the trimmed V and J ends, which lost 7 bases and 5 bases, there was a span of 18 bases. Study results and limitations: Patients mounted vaccine-induced immune responses in roughly 93% of cases.

The time point denotes: week 5, during vaccination. Vaccine doses each comprised 300 ug of mutant IDH1 20-mer peptide, with topical imiquimod. Donors had new IDH1-mutant astrocytomas of WHO grade 3 or 4 (ATRX-lost). A remark on this clone: Its matching antigen is unknown.

This TCR derives from a man aged 35-49 years with glioma. The chain recombines TRBV7-2 with TRBJ2-7; tentatively, D is TRBD1 or TRBD2 (5 bases each). The material was PBMCs, obtained from a glioma patient whose treatment included an IDH1 peptide vaccine. The CDR3 reads CASTGAAGSHEQYF. For the CDR3, the DNA is TGTGCCAGCACCGGGGCGGCAGGGTCCCACGAGCAGTACTTC.